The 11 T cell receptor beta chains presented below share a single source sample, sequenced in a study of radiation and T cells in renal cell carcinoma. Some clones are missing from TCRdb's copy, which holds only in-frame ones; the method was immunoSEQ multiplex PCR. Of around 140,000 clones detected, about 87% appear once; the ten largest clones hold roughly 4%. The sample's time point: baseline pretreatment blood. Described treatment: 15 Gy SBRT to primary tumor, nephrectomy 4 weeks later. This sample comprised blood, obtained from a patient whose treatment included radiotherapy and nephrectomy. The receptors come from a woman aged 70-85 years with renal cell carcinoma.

CDR3 protein: CASTPSSTGSTDTQYF. CDR3 DNA sequence: TGTGCCAGCACCCCGTCCTCTACGGGGAGCACAGATACGCAGTATTTT. The chain is built from TRBV27 and TRBJ2-3, with a tentative D call TRBD2 (5 bases). Germline assignment: CDR1 MNHEY and CDR2 SMNVEV (reference sequence). Trimming removed 7 bases at V and 0 bases at J, with 17 bases between. The CDR3 totals 16 residues.

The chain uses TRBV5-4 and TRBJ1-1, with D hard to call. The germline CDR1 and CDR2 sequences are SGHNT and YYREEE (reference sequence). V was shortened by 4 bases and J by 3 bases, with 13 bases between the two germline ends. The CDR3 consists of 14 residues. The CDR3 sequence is CASSPLRADTEAFF. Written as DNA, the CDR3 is TGTGCCAGCAGCCCCTTGAGGGCGGACACTGAAGCTTTCTTT.

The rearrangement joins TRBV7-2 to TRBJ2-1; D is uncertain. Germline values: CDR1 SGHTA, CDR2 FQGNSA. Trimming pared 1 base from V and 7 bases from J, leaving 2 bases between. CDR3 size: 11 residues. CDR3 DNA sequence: TGTGCCAGCAGCTTAGGGAATGAGCAGTTCTTC. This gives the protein CASSLGNEQFF.

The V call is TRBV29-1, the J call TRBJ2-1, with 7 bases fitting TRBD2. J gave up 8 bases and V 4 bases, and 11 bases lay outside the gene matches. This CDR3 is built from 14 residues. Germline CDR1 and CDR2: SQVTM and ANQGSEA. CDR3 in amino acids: CSVARGGGADEQFF. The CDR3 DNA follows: TGCAGCGTTGCCCGCGGCGGGGGAGCGGATGAGCAGTTCTTC.

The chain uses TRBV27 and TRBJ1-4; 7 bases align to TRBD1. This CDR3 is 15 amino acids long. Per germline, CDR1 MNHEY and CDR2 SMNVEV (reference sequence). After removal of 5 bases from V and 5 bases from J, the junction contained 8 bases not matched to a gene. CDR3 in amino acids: CASSPRGGRNEKLFF. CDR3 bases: TGTGCCAGCAGTCCCAGGGGGGGTCGGAATGAAAAACTGTTTTTT.

Written as DNA, the CDR3 is TGTGCCTGGAGTGCCGGGGTGACCGGGGAGCTGTTTTTT. This gives the protein CAWSAGVTGELFF. The gene calls are TRBV30 and TRBJ2-2, with D tentatively TRBD2 (5 bases). Germline loops: CDR1 GTSNPN, CDR2 SVGIG (reference sequence). The CDR3 contains 13 residues. The ends were cut back, 1 base at V and 5 bases at J, with 8 bases in the middle.

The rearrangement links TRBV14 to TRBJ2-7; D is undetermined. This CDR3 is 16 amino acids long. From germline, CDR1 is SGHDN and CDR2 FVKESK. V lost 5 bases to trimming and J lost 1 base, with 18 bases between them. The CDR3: CASSEAGPRSSYEQYF. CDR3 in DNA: TGTGCCAGCAGCGAAGCCGGGCCTAGAAGTTCCTACGAGCAGTACTTC.

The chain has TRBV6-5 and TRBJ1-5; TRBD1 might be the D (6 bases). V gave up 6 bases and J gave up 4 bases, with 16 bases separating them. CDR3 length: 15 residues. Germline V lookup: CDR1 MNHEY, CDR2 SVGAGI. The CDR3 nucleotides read TGTGCCAGCAGCCCCCGACAGGCGCTTAATCAGCCCCAGCATTTT. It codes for CASSPRQALNQPQHF.

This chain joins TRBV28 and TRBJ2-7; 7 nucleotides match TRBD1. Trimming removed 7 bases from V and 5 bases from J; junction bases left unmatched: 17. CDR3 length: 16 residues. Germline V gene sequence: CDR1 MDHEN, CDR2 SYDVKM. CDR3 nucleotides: TGTGCCAGCACCCCAGCTTCGACAGGGTCGAGGCACGAGCAGTACTTC. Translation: CASTPASTGSRHEQYF.

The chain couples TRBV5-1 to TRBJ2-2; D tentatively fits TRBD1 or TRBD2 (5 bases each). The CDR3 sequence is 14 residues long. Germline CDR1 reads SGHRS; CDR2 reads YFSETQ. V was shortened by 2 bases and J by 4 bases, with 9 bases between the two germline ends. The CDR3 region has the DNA TGCGCCAGCAGCTTTGAGGGGAGCACCGGGGAGCTGTTTTTT. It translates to CASSFEGSTGELFF.

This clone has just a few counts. The CDR3 is CASSLSTGELFF. As DNA, the CDR3 is TGTGCCAGCAGCTTGAGTACCGGGGAGCTGTTTTTT. The rearrangement uses TRBV7-9 and TRBJ2-2, with D unclear. V was pared by 3 bases and J by 5 bases, with 4 bases between. The germline V gene has CDR1 SEHNR and CDR2 FQNEAQ (reference sequence). The CDR3 has 12 amino acids.